This is a list of T cell receptor beta chains from one sample in a study of fetal regulatory T cell absence and autoimmunity. Clones were read by immunoSEQ multiplex PCR, and TCRdb kept only the in-frame ones, dropping some. Seen here are 95,000 or so clones, approximately 79% observed once, and the top ten hold 1.5% to 2%. The sample was pancreas tissue. These receptors were obtained from a male donor with IPEX syndrome. Each CDR3 is given with its conserved first and last residue. The D gene is left open where the match is weak. Expanded clones get a size class; other rows say once, few or many, or leave the size out.

j_call	v_call	d_call	cdr3_length	clone_size	cdr3_nt	cdr3_aa
TRBJ2-7	TRBV5-4	-	11	-	TGTGCCAGCAGCTTGACAGGGGAGCAGTACTTC	CASSLTGEQYF
TRBJ2-1	TRBV7-9	TRBD2	17	-	TGTGCCAGCAGCGCGGGACTAGCGGGAGTAATGGGCAATGAGCAGTTCTTC	CASSAGLAGVMGNEQFF
TRBJ1-5	TRBV30	-	12	-	TGTGCCTGGAGTGCAGGGATTCAGCCCCAGCATTTT	CAWSAGIQPQHF
TRBJ2-7	TRBV6-1	-	13	few	TGTGCCAGCAGTGAAGGCGCCATAAGTGAGCAGTACTTC	CASSEGAISEQYF
TRBJ2-7	TRBV6-1	-	14	-	TGTGCCAGCAGTGAATTGGGGAACTTACCCGAGCAGTACTTC	CASSELGNLPEQYF
TRBJ2-1	TRBV7-9	-	15	few	TGTGCCAGCAGCTTAGCCGGGAGCCTCTACAATGAGCAGTTCTTC	CASSLAGSLYNEQFF
TRBJ2-2	TRBV13	TRBD2	17	-	TGTGCCAGCAGCTCCGGGGGGGCCCCCTCTCACACCGGGGAGCTGTTTTTT	CASSSGGAPSHTGELFF
TRBJ2-2	TRBV6-5	-	11	few	TGTGCCAGCGGGGGCACCGGGGAGCTGTTTTTT	CASGGTGELFF
TRBJ2-1	TRBV5-1	TRBD1	19	-	TGCGCCAGCAGCTTGACCACCATCCGGGACAGGGATTATGGCAATGAGCAGTTCTTC	CASSLTTIRDRDYGNEQFF
TRBJ2-1	TRBV7-9	-	15	-	TGTGCCAGCAGCTTAGGGATGGGCTCCTACAATGAGCAGTTCTTC	CASSLGMGSYNEQFF
TRBJ1-2	TRBV25-1	-	13	-	TGTGCCAGCAGTTCCTTCGGACAGTATGGCTACACCTTC	CASSSFGQYGYTF
TRBJ2-7	TRBV7-2	TRBD2	17	-	TGTGCCAGCAGCCCTCTAGGGTGGGTAGCGGGGGCCAGGGAGCAGTACTTC	CASSPLGWVAGAREQYF
TRBJ2-7	TRBV4-3	TRBD1	16	-	TGCGCCAGCAGCCAAGAGGAGGACAGGGGGATCTACGAGCAGTACTTC	CASSQEEDRGIYEQYF
TRBJ1-2	TRBV19	TRBD1	13	-	TGTGCCAGTATGCCCTCAGGGGGCTTAGGCTACACCTTC	CASMPSGGLGYTF
TRBJ1-2	TRBV13	TRBD1	14	once	TGTGCCAGCAGCGCAAGGGACAGCTACTATGGCTACACCTTC	CASSARDSYYGYTF
TRBJ1-6	TRBV5-6	-	17	once	TGTGCCAGCAGCGGCGGAGGGCGAGCTTCCTATAATTCACCCCTCCACTTT	CASSGGGRASYNSPLHF
TRBJ2-7	TRBV30	TRBD2	16	once	TGTGCCTGGAGTGCCCCAAGAGGGAGGGCCTCCTACGAGCAGTACTTC	CAWSAPRGRASYEQYF
TRBJ2-7	TRBV9	-	12	-	TGTGCCAGCAGCCCCCGGTCCTACGAGCAGTACTTC	CASSPRSYEQYF
TRBJ2-5	TRBV29-1	-	11	few	TGCAGCGTTGAAGGGCAAGAGACCCAGTACTTC	CSVEGQETQYF
TRBJ1-3	TRBV6-1	-	13	-	TGTGCCAGCAGGGAGTCCGGGGGGAACACCATATATTTT	CASRESGGNTIYF
TRBJ1-2	TRBV7-9	-	12	-	TGTGCCAGCAGCTTATTCCTCTATGGCTACACCTTC	CASSLFLYGYTF
TRBJ2-7	TRBV11-2	-	14	-	TGTGCCAGCAGCTTTAAGGGGTCGTACTACGAGCAGTACTTC	CASSFKGSYYEQYF
TRBJ2-1	TRBV18	TRBD1	15	-	TGTGCCAGCTCACCGCCGGACAGGGGTGGGCATGAGCAGTTCTTC	CASSPPDRGGHEQFF
TRBJ2-7	TRBV5-1	TRBD1	15	-	TGCGCCAGCAGATTCACAGGGGGGATTTCTTACGAGCAGTACTTC	CASRFTGGISYEQYF
TRBJ2-7	TRBV4-2	TRBD2	16	-	TGTGCCAGCAGCCCCGAAATGACTAGCGTGGCCTACGAGCAGTACTTC	CASSPEMTSVAYEQYF
TRBJ2-3	TRBV27	TRBD2	15	medium-sized	TGTGCCAGCCAGAGGCGGGGGGCTAGCACAGATACGCAGTATTTT	CASQRRGASTDTQYF
TRBJ2-5	TRBV7-9	-	13	-	TGTGCCAGCAGCCCCCCTGCGTGGGAGACCCAGTACTTC	CASSPPAWETQYF
TRBJ2-7	TRBV20-1	-	10	-	TGCAGTGCTGTAGGACGCGAGCAGTACTTC	CSAVGREQYF
TRBJ2-1	TRBV9	-	12	-	TGTGCCAGCAGCGTAGTGGGAGACGAGCAGTTCTTC	CASSVVGDEQFF
TRBJ1-2	TRBV9	-	14	once	TGTGCCAGCAGCGTATCCGGGACACTCTATGGCTACACCTTC	CASSVSGTLYGYTF
TRBJ2-7	TRBV27	-	14	-	TGTGCCAGCAGTTTACTGGAGGGCCCCTACGAGCAGTACTTC	CASSLLEGPYEQYF
TRBJ2-7	TRBV2	-	14	-	TGTGCCAGCAGTGAGACGACAGGACCCTACGAGCAGTACTTC	CASSETTGPYEQYF
TRBJ2-1	TRBV12-5	-	14	-	TGTGCTAGTGGTAGCAGGGTGGGGGACAATGAGCAGTTCTTC	CASGSRVGDNEQFF
TRBJ2-3	TRBV11-2	TRBD2	15	-	TGTGCCAGCAGCTATAGCGGGAGGGGCACAGATACGCAGTATTTT	CASSYSGRGTDTQYF
TRBJ2-7	TRBV5-1	-	13	-	TGCGCCAGCAGCTTGGGGGTAGCCGGCGAGCAGTACTTC	CASSLGVAGEQYF
TRBJ1-5	TRBV6-1	-	11	-	TGTGCCAGCAGTGAAGCCCAACCCCAGCATTTT	CASSEAQPQHF
TRBJ2-3	TRBV5-1	-	13	-	TGCGCCAGCAGCCGAGATGCCGCAGATACGCAGTATTTT	CASSRDAADTQYF